The 25 T cell receptor beta chains presented below share a single source sample, sequenced in a study of blood T cells in healthy people across ages. It was with a sample-barcoded 5' primer and a J-beta primer mix that a second PCR of roughly 7 to 12 cycles was run. TCRdb itself ran the 5' RACE reads through MiXCR, one entry per CDR3 protein. The sample includes around 1,000,000 distinct CDR3 sequences, around two fifths of them seen just once. The sample taken for sequencing was blood. The receptors were gathered from a man aged 18 to 29 in good health.

This clonotype occurred a few times. The V call is TRBV20-1, the J call TRBJ2-1; 13 nucleotides match TRBD2. Per the germline V gene, CDR1 is DFQATT and CDR2 is SNEGSKA (reference sequence). The CDR3 contains 15 residues. The V gene end was trimmed by 0 bases and the J gene end by 11 bases; junction bases not matched to a gene: 7. CDR3 sequence: CSARETSGGTIKQFF. The CDR3 DNA follows: TGCAGTGCTAGAGAGACTAGCGGGGGGACTATAAAGCAGTTCTTC.

This clonotype was seen a handful of times. The rearrangement joins TRBV6-6 to TRBJ1-4, with D perhaps TRBD1 (6 bases). The V end was cut by 6 bases, the J end by 6 bases, with 14 bases between. Germline V lookup: CDR1 MNHNY, CDR2 SVGAGI (reference sequence). CDR3 length: 14 residues. The DNA of the CDR3 is TGTGCCAGCAGGGGATGGGGGCCCGATGAAAAACTGTTTTTT. Amino acids: CASRGWGPDEKLFF.

The chain carries TRBV12-3 or TRBV12-4 and TRBJ1-3; 7 bases line up with TRBD1. This CDR3 spans 13 amino acids. V was clipped by 5 bases and J by 5 bases; unmatched bases: 3. CDR3 sequence (DNA): TGTGCCAGCAGTCAGGGACAGCGAAACACCATATATTTT. Translating it yields CASSQGQRNTIYF.

Notes on this clonotype: Its ends do not fully match the called genes, so a read error is possible. The gene calls are TRBV11-2 and TRBJ2-2; D not certain. Germline V gives CDR1 SGHAT, CDR2 FQNNGV. The CDR3 totals 16 residues. CDR3 in amino acids: CASSLKAQPNIGELFF. The CDR3 DNA follows: TGTGCCAGCAGCTTAAAAGCACAGCCGAACATCGGGGAGCTGTTTTTT.

About this clonotype: Relative to the germline gene, one junction end is altered; a read error may explain this. The J gene is TRBJ1-6, the V gene TRBV7-3; maybe TRBD1 (6 bases). The germline CDR1 and CDR2 sequences are SGHTA and FQGTGA. The CDR3 sequence is 15 residues long. CDR3 residues: CASSLNGGYNSPPHF. As DNA, the CDR3 is TGTGCCAGCAGCTTAAATGGGGGCTATAATTCACCCCCCCACTTT.

In this sample, this clonotype turned up a few times. The chain couples TRBV14 to TRBJ2-1, with unresolved D. Trimming removed 3 bases from V and 0 bases from J, with 12 bases in between. The CDR3 sequence is 16 residues long. Germline V gives CDR1 SGHDN, CDR2 FVKESK. The CDR3, as DNA: TGTGCCAGCAGCCAGACGGGTAGGAGCTCCTACAATGAGCAGTTCTTC. This gives the protein CASSQTGRSSYNEQFF.

The J gene is TRBJ2-2, the V gene TRBV9; perhaps TRBD1 as D (6 bases). Germline V lookup: CDR1 SGDLS, CDR2 YYNGEE. There are 18 residues in the CDR3. With 0 bases removed from V and 3 bases from J, the gap between germline ends came to 18 bases. CDR3 loop: CASSVAPIQGTHTGELFF. The DNA of the CDR3 is TGTGCCAGCAGCGTAGCCCCCATTCAGGGGACGCACACCGGGGAGCTGTTTTTT.

This clonotype was counted between two and nine times. This chain connects TRBV6-5 to TRBJ1-4; D remains unclear. Germline V CDR1 and CDR2: MNHEY, SVGAGI. V lost 0 bases and J lost 3, with 11 bases in between. The CDR3 is made up of 16 amino acids. The CDR3 DNA reads as TGTGCCAGCAGTTACTCCCCCCCGGGATCTAATGAAAAACTGTTTTTT. Its protein product is CASSYSPPGSNEKLFF.

This chain joins TRBV27 and TRBJ1-5, with D unclear. Trimming took off 5 bases at V and 4 bases at J, with 12 bases between the two ends. This CDR3 has 14 residues. The germline gives CDR1 MNHEY, CDR2 SMNVEV (reference sequence). The CDR3 reads CASSPNAINQPQHF. CDR3 in DNA: TGTGCCAGCAGTCCGAACGCTATAAATCAGCCCCAGCATTTT.

This clonotype has more than one count but fewer than ten. The chain joins TRBV11-1 to TRBJ2-3, with a weak D call TRBD1 (5 bases). This CDR3 contains 17 residues. Germline values: CDR1 SGHAT, CDR2 FQDESV (reference sequence). The germline V and J ends were trimmed by 0 bases and 4 bases, with 17 bases remaining between them. This chain's CDR3 is CASSLAGAGRGADTQYF. Here the CDR3 DNA reads TGTGCCAGCAGCTTAGCTGGGGCAGGGCGAGGCGCAGATACGCAGTATTTT.

In its sample, this clonotype was seen a few times. The chain links TRBV12-3 or TRBV12-4 to TRBJ1-6, with 7 nucleotides matching TRBD1. V was pared by 4 bases and J by 9 bases, with 6 bases of the junction left unmatched. This CDR3 comprises 14 residues. DNA of the CDR3: TGTGCCAGCAGTTCAGGGGGTCCACTTTCACCCCTCCACTTT. This codes for CASSSGGPLSPLHF.

The chain recombines TRBV27 with TRBJ1-1; tentative D call: TRBD1 (6 bases). This CDR3 has 16 amino acids. Trimming pared 5 bases from V and 3 bases from J, leaving 19 bases between. The germline CDR1 and CDR2 sequences are MNHEY and SMNVEV (reference sequence). The CDR3 DNA sequence: TGTGCCAGCAGTCTAATGCCGGGACGGACAGACACTGAAGCTTTCTTT. Residues: CASSLMPGRTDTEAFF.

This clonotype has a handful of counts. The rearrangement joins TRBV20-1 to TRBJ2-1; 8 positions agree with TRBD2. The CDR3 extends over 15 amino acids. In germline, CDR1 is DFQATT, CDR2 SNEGSKA (reference sequence). Germline trimming cut 4 bases from V and 5 bases from J; bases unmatched to any gene: 10. The CDR3 DNA reads TGCAGTGCTATTACCGGGACTAGTGTGGACAATGAGCAGTTCTTC. Its protein product is CSAITGTSVDNEQFF.

The V gene is TRBV7-2, the J gene TRBJ1-2, with a weak D call TRBD1 (6 bases). This CDR3 has 16 residues. The ends were cut back, 2 bases at V and 0 bases at J, with 13 bases in the middle. From germline, CDR1 is SGHTA and CDR2 FQGNSA. Here the CDR3 DNA reads TGTGCCAGCAGCTTACGGGGGCTAGAGACTAACTATGGCTACACCTTC. Translation gives CASSLRGLETNYGYTF.

The DNA for the CDR3 is TGCAGTGCTAGAGTCCCCCCTACAGGGTACAATGAGCAGTACTTC. Translating gives CSARVPPTGYNEQYF. V gene TRBV20-1 combines with J gene TRBJ2-7, with D perhaps TRBD1 (6 bases). The CDR3 is made up of 15 amino acids. CDR1 is DFQATT, CDR2 SNEGSKA, per germline (reference sequence). The V end lost 1 base, the J end lost 7 bases, and 20 bases lay between the germline ends.

The table lists this clonotype with a few counts. The J gene is TRBJ1-1, the V gene TRBV7-9; D unresolved. V was trimmed by 5 bases and J by 3 bases, leaving 13 bases between them. The CDR3 runs to 14 residues. The germline gives CDR1 SEHNR, CDR2 FQNEAQ (reference sequence). Here the CDR3 DNA reads TGTGCCAGCAGCAAGAGGAGCGGGGACACTGAAGCTTTCTTT. The encoded protein is CASSKRSGDTEAFF.

This clonotype showed up just a few times. The V call is TRBV9, the J call TRBJ2-7; 14 nucleotides line up with TRBD2. This CDR3 spans 16 amino acids. Losses at the gene ends were 3 bases for V and 4 bases for J; bases not matched to a gene: 6. Looked up from germline, CDR1 is SGDLS and CDR2 is YYNGEE. DNA for the CDR3: TGTGCCAGCAGCGCACCGGGACTAGCGGGGGTATACGAGCAGTACTTC. Residues: CASSAPGLAGVYEQYF.

The table lists this clonotype with a few counts. J is TRBJ2-5 and V is TRBV20-1; 8 bases fit TRBD2. The CDR3 extends over 14 amino acids. Trimming at V came to 7 bases and at J to 3 bases, leaving 10 bases not matched to a gene. Germline CDR1 reads DFQATT; CDR2 reads SNEGSKA (reference sequence). The CDR3 is CSVSPGLGEETQYF. CDR3 DNA sequence: TGCAGTGTCTCGCCGGGACTAGGAGAAGAGACCCAGTACTTC.

This clonotype has a count of ten or more. The DNA of the CDR3 is TGTGCCAGCAGTGCCGGCCGGAACACTGAAGCTTTCTTT. This translates into CASSAGRNTEAFF. This chain uses TRBV6-6 with TRBJ1-1; D unclear. Trimming took 5 bases from V and 1 from J, leaving 8 bases between them. The CDR3 has 13 amino acids. Germline loops: CDR1 MNHNY, CDR2 SVGAGI (reference sequence).

The chain has TRBV5-1 and TRBJ2-5; D is undetermined. With 1 base removed from V and 0 bases from J, the gap between germline ends came to 13 bases. Germline assignment: CDR1 SGHRS and CDR2 YFSETQ. The CDR3 is made up of 16 amino acids. The CDR3 coding sequence is TGCGCCAGCAGCTTGCGTCCTCGTGGGGACCAAGAGACCCAGTACTTC. This sequence encodes CASSLRPRGDQETQYF.

The chain carries TRBV30 and TRBJ2-1; D is uncertain. Per the germline V gene, CDR1 is GTSNPN and CDR2 is SVGIG (reference sequence). With 0 bases removed from V and 8 bases from J, the gap between germline ends came to 8 bases. The length of the CDR3 is 12 residues. CDR3 in DNA: TGTGCCTGGAGTGTACAATGGGATGAGCAGTTCTTC. It translates to CAWSVQWDEQFF.

This clonotype has more than one count but fewer than ten. J is TRBJ2-5 and V is TRBV5-1; 10 bases match TRBD1. With 2 bases clipped from V and 3 bases from J, the junction kept 4 bases outside the gene matches. The CDR3 contains 15 residues. CDR1 and CDR2 from the germline V gene are SGHRS and YFSETQ. This CDR3 is CASSFQTGGEETQYF. Written as DNA, the CDR3 is TGCGCCAGCAGCTTCCAGACAGGGGGCGAAGAGACCCAGTACTTC.

This sequence joins TRBV20-1 and TRBJ1-3; D possibly corresponds to TRBD1 (5 bases). This CDR3 region has 17 residues. The germline gives CDR1 DFQATT, CDR2 SNEGSKA (reference sequence). The V gene lost 3 bases and the J gene lost 0 bases, with 18 bases spanning the gap. CDR3 coding DNA: TGCAGTGCTAGGACATTAGGGGCCCCCAGCTCTGGAAACACCATATATTTT. Its protein is CSARTLGAPSSGNTIYF.

A few counts support this clonotype. The chain has TRBV10-3 and TRBJ1-1; maybe TRBD1 (5 bases). This CDR3 contains 13 residues. CDR1 is ENHRY, CDR2 SYGVKD, per germline. Trimming shortened V by 6 bases and J by 2 bases, and 10 bases separated the two germline ends. This CDR3 reads CAISRDGNTEAFF. The CDR3, as DNA: TGTGCCATCAGCCGGGACGGCAACACTGAAGCTTTCTTT.

The table lists this clonotype with a few counts. The chain has TRBV29-1 and TRBJ1-4, with TRBD1 matching over 8 bases. Germline assignment: CDR1 SQVTM and CDR2 ANQGSEA. The CDR3 is 14 amino acids. J gave up 7 bases and V 3 bases, and 7 bases lay outside the gene matches. CDR3: CSVDTTGTGEKLFF. As DNA, the CDR3 is TGCAGCGTTGACACCACCGGGACAGGTGAAAAACTGTTTTTT.